Listed below are T cell receptor beta chains from one sample, sequenced in a study of blood T cell repertoires in COVID-19. The protocol was immunoSEQ multiplex PCR, while the TCRdb copy is restricted to in-frame clones and leaves out a portion. Seen here are approximately 170,000 clones, approximately 86% observed once, and the top ten hold under 7.5%. The specimen sequenced was peripheral blood. The receptors here all came from a man of 80 years or more with COVID-19, enrolled during active disease. Both conserved end residues are part of each CDR3. Fields, in order: V gene, D gene, clone size, J gene, CDR3 DNA, CDR3 protein. The D gene is left open where the match is weak. Not all rows give a size; the values are once, few, many and, for expanded clones, a class.

TRBV6-5	TRBD1	.	TRBJ1-1	TGTGCCAGCAGATCGACAGGGTGGACCACTGAAGCTTTCTTT	CASRSTGWTTEAFF
TRBV29-1	.	few	TRBJ1-2	TGCAGCGTTGAAGAAGCGGGATATGGCTACACCTTC	CSVEEAGYGYTF
TRBV18	TRBD1	.	TRBJ1-2	TGTGCCAGCTCAGTTCAGGGGGCTTACTATGGCTACACCTTC	CASSVQGAYYGYTF
TRBV6-5	TRBD1	.	TRBJ2-5	TGTGCCAGCAGGCCACAGGGGCGAGAGACCCAGTACTTC	CASRPQGRETQYF
TRBV11-2	.	once	TRBJ1-2	TGTGCCAGCAGCTTAGAGGGGCGAGTCTATGGCTACACCTTC	CASSLEGRVYGYTF
TRBV6-5	.	.	TRBJ2-3	TGTGCCAGCCGAGTTTTGGATACGCAGTATTTT	CASRVLDTQYF
TRBV5-4	TRBD2	.	TRBJ2-3	TGTGCCAGCAGCAACCCCGGGGGGGCGGTCTCCGATACGCAGTATTTT	CASSNPGGAVSDTQYF
TRBV6-5	TRBD1	.	TRBJ1-5	TGTGCCAGCAGTACCCGGACAGGGGACCAGCCCCAGCATTTT	CASSTRTGDQPQHF
TRBV11-3	.	.	TRBJ1-2	TGTGCCAGCAGCTTGGAGGGCTATGGCTACACCTTC	CASSLEGYGYTF
TRBV13	.	.	TRBJ1-3	TGTGCCAGCAGCTTACAAAACACCATATATTTT	CASSLQNTIYF
TRBV5-1	TRBD1	.	TRBJ2-7	TGCGCCAGCAGCTCCAGGGGGCGCATCGACGAGCAGTACTTC	CASSSRGRIDEQYF
TRBV5-1	TRBD2	.	TRBJ2-1	TGCGCCAGCAGCCCTAGCGGGGTCTTTTACAATGAGCAGTTCTTC	CASSPSGVFYNEQFF
TRBV7-9	TRBD1	.	TRBJ1-2	TGTGCCAGCACCTTGACAGGGCACGATGGCTACACCTTC	CASTLTGHDGYTF
TRBV9	.	.	TRBJ1-2	TGTGCCAGCAGCGTAGAGATGACTGTTACTAACTATGGCTACACCTTC	CASSVEMTVTNYGYTF
TRBV18	TRBD1	.	TRBJ1-1	TGTGCCAGCTCACCAACTACGACAGGGGACACTGAAGCTTTCTTT	CASSPTTTGDTEAFF
TRBV7-8	.	once	TRBJ1-4	TGTGCCAGCAGACCAGCCGGGACACGAGAAAAACTGTTTTTT	CASRPAGTREKLFF
TRBV1	.	.	TRBJ2-4	TGCACCAGCAGCCAAGCTTGGGGCGAAGACAAAAACATTCAGTACTTC	CTSSQAWGEDKNIQYF
TRBV11-3	.	.	TRBJ1-6	TGTGCCAGCAGGCCCCTAACAGGGCCAATTAATTCACCCCTCCACTTT	CASRPLTGPINSPLHF
TRBV19	TRBD1	.	TRBJ1-6	TGTGCCAGTAGTTGGAGAAAGGGGGCTAATTCACCCCTCCACTTT	CASSWRKGANSPLHF
TRBV12-3/TRBV12-4	.	.	TRBJ1-5	TGTGCCAGCAGCGCCCAGGGGAATCAGCCCCAGCATTTT	CASSAQGNQPQHF
TRBV7-9	.	.	TRBJ1-1	TGTGCCAGCAGCTCCCGAGGGGGTTCGAACACTGAAGCTTTCTTT	CASSSRGGSNTEAFF
TRBV27	.	few	TRBJ2-2	TGTGCCAGCACCTTCTTATGGGGGGCGAACACCGGGGAGCTGTTTTTT	CASTFLWGANTGELFF
TRBV7-2	.	once	TRBJ2-3	TGTGCCAGCAGCCCGGGCGGGCGCACAGATACGCAGTATTTT	CASSPGGRTDTQYF
TRBV18	.	.	TRBJ1-1	TGTGCCAGCTCACCCACCAGGGAGGCGAACACTGAAGCTTTCTTT	CASSPTREANTEAFF
TRBV19	.	.	TRBJ1-6	TGTGCCAGTAGTATAGTTTTGGCAGGGCCATCACCCCTCCACTTT	CASSIVLAGPSPLHF
TRBV7-2	TRBD1	.	TRBJ2-2	TGTGCCAGCAGCTTATTGGGACAGTCCACCGGGGAGCTGTTTTTT	CASSLLGQSTGELFF
TRBV4-1	.	.	TRBJ2-1	TGCGCCAGCAGCCACCTTAGGGCGGGGCGGTTGTTCTTC	CASSHLRAGRLFF
TRBV21-1	.	.	TRBJ1-2	TGTGCCAGCACTATAGGACAGAGGCATGGCTACACCTTC	CASTIGQRHGYTF
TRBV27	TRBD1	.	TRBJ2-1	TGTGCCAGCAGTTTATTTACCCCCGGGACAGAATATTACAATGAGCAGTTCTTC	CASSLFTPGTEYYNEQFF
TRBV5-1	.	.	TRBJ2-5	TGCGCCAGCAGCTTTGGACAGTCCCAAGAGACCCAGTACTTC	CASSFGQSQETQYF
TRBV5-4	TRBD1	.	TRBJ1-2	TGTGCCAGCAGCCCACCACCGGGACAGGGGGGCGTCTATGGCTACACCTTC	CASSPPPGQGGVYGYTF
TRBV6-5	.	.	TRBJ2-3	TGTGCCAGCTCCTCGACTAACACAGATACGCAGTATTTT	CASSSTNTDTQYF
TRBV19	.	.	TRBJ2-3	TGTGCCAGTAGCCCATCGAGGGCTAGCACAGATACGCAGTATTTT	CASSPSRASTDTQYF
TRBV6-5	.	.	TRBJ1-2	TGTGCCAGCAAGCAGGGAGGCTATGGCTACACCTTC	CASKQGGYGYTF
TRBV20-1	TRBD1	.	TRBJ1-4	TGCAGTGCTAGTCAACCGGGACAGGGCACAGAAAAACTGTTTTTT	CSASQPGQGTEKLFF
TRBV19	TRBD1	.	TRBJ1-1	TGTGCCAGTGTGGGGAAGGGGGCGCGAAAGGCTGAAGCTTTCTTT	CASVGKGARKAEAFF
TRBV11-2	.	.	TRBJ2-7	TGTGCCAGCAGCCCCGACCCTAGGAGCTCCTACGAGCAGTACTTC	CASSPDPRSSYEQYF
TRBV3-1/TRBV3-2	.	.	TRBJ2-3	TGTGCCAGCAGCCAAGATGGGTCGGGGCTAACGGGGGGCACAGATACGCAGTATTTT	CASSQDGSGLTGGTDTQYF
TRBV4-2	.	.	TRBJ1-1	TGTGCCAGCAGCCAGGACCGTAGGGGCACTGAAGCTTTCTTT	CASSQDRRGTEAFF
TRBV19	TRBD1	.	TRBJ2-3	TGTGCCAGTACCGACAGGGGGCAGGGCACAGATACGCAGTATTTT	CASTDRGQGTDTQYF
TRBV19	.	.	TRBJ1-6	TGTGCCAGTAGTATTGACAGGCGAAATTCACCCCTCCACTTT	CASSIDRRNSPLHF
TRBV28	TRBD1	.	TRBJ1-5	TGTGCCAGCAGTCCCCGGACAGGGGGGGATCAGCCCCAGCATTTT	CASSPRTGGDQPQHF
TRBV10-3	.	.	TRBJ1-1	TGTGCCATCAGTGGCCGTGGCTCTGAAGCTTTCTTT	CAISGRGSEAFF
TRBV11-3	.	.	TRBJ1-3	TGTGCCAGCAGCCGTGGGGCTTCTGGAAACACCATATATTTT	CASSRGASGNTIYF
TRBV14	.	few	TRBJ1-2	TGTGCCAGCAGCCGCCGACAGGCGAACTATGGCTACACCTTC	CASSRRQANYGYTF
TRBV5-1	TRBD1	.	TRBJ2-5	TGCGCCAGCAGCGACGGGACAGCCCAGGGGACCCAGTACTTC	CASSDGTAQGTQYF
TRBV6-5	TRBD1	.	TRBJ1-5	TGTGCCAGCAGTTTGACAGGGGGTCCTAATCAGCCCCAGCATTTT	CASSLTGGPNQPQHF
TRBV3-1/TRBV3-2	.	.	TRBJ2-7	TGTGCCAGCAGCCAAGGTGGGCACCGCGAGCAGTACTTC	CASSQGGHREQYF
TRBV7-9	.	.	TRBJ2-1	TGTGCCAGCAGCTCCGGACACACCGATGAGCAGTTCTTC	CASSSGHTDEQFF
TRBV19	.	few	TRBJ2-5	TGTGCCAGTAGTATTAAGGGGGGGCAAGAGACCCAGTACTTC	CASSIKGGQETQYF
TRBV29-1	TRBD2	few	TRBJ2-1	TGCAGCGCTCCTAGCGGGGGTTACAATGAGCAGTTCTTC	CSAPSGGYNEQFF
TRBV9	.	once	TRBJ1-5	TGTGCCAGCAGCGTAGGTGGGGGGGTAGGGCAGCCCCAGCATTTT	CASSVGGGVGQPQHF
TRBV5-5	.	.	TRBJ1-5	TGTGCCAGCAGCTTGGGACAGAGACAGCCCCAGCATTTT	CASSLGQRQPQHF
TRBV7-2	.	.	TRBJ1-4	TGTGCCAGCAGCTCAGGCCACGCTAATGAAAAACTGTTTTTT	CASSSGHANEKLFF
TRBV19	.	.	TRBJ1-2	TGTGCCAGTAGTATTTCGGCTAACTATGGCTACACCTTC	CASSISANYGYTF
TRBV5-1	.	.	TRBJ1-4	TGCGCCAGCAGCTTGACAGGCGAAAAACTGTTTTTT	CASSLTGEKLFF
TRBV7-9	TRBD2	.	TRBJ2-5	TGTGCCAGCAGCTTAGGATTATCGGGCCGGGGGGAAGAGACCCAGTACTTC	CASSLGLSGRGEETQYF
TRBV24-1	TRBD1	.	TRBJ1-1	TGTGCCACCAGTGATGCCGGTGGACAGGGGGGCGGCACTGAAGCTTTCTTT	CATSDAGGQGGGTEAFF
TRBV7-2	.	few	TRBJ2-7	TGTGCCAGCAGCTTAGCGCTCGGCGGGGAATACTCCTACGAGCAGTACTTC	CASSLALGGEYSYEQYF